The entry below gives a single T cell receptor beta chain sequence along with its context. This sample was taken from a study of T cell changes during pregnancy in multiple sclerosis. The germline V gene has CDR1 SGHRS and CDR2 YFSETQ. The V segment lost 4 bases and the J segment 4 bases; nucleotides outside the gene matches: 2. CDR3 length: 13 amino acids. Sequencing was performed with immunoSEQ multiplex PCR; in TCRdb, only in-frame clones are kept and a portion is missing. In the table there are tens of thousands of clones, just over 90% of which are singletons. Sequencing was performed on CD4+ T cells from peripheral blood mononuclear cells, taken in the third trimester of pregnancy. This receptor was obtained from a female donor in good health, enrolled as a control in a pregnancy study. The chain uses TRBV5-1 and TRBJ2-3; the match to TRBD2 covers 8 bases. Here the CDR3 DNA reads TGCGCCAGCAGCCCGGGGGGGCCAGATACGCAGTATTTT. It codes for CASSPGGPDTQYF.